A single sample is the source of the 28 T cell receptor beta chains below, sequenced in a study of post-analysis software for immune sequencing data. Study observations and caveats: There were four or five TRBV segments more frequent in patients than controls, and TRBV5-6, TRBV5-1 and TRBV20-1 were among them.

Every TCR beta cDNA library bore unique molecular identifiers. TCRdb re-derived calls from the PCR reads in MiXCR, one entry per CDR3 protein. The sample has about 620,000 distinct CDR3 sequences; 44% are singletons. Their cognate antigens are unknown. Sequencing was carried out using blood. These TCRs come from a girl aged 5-17 years with multiple sclerosis.

V gene TRBV4-1 combines with J gene TRBJ2-4; D gene uncertain. CDR1 MGHRA and CDR2 YSYEKL come from the germline V gene. This CDR3 is 17 amino acids long. V was shortened by 0 bases and J by 0 bases, with 12 bases between the two germline ends. The CDR3 spells CASSQEAEILAKNIQYF. In nucleotides, the CDR3 is TGCGCCAGCAGCCAAGAGGCGGAGATCCTAGCCAAAAACATTCAGTACTTC.

This clonotype was detected a few times. The chain joins TRBV28 to TRBJ2-1, with 11 nucleotides matching TRBD2. Per germline, CDR1 MDHEN and CDR2 SYDVKM. V dropped 3 bases and J dropped 5; count of bases not matched to a gene: 3. The CDR3 contains 15 residues. This chain's CDR3 is CASSFLAGGNNEQFF. For the CDR3, the DNA is TGTGCCAGCAGTTTCCTAGCGGGAGGTAACAATGAGCAGTTCTTC.

The V gene is TRBV20-1, the J gene TRBJ2-5; TRBD2 might be the D (5 bases). V lost 7 bases, J lost 2 bases, and 17 bases lay in between. From germline, CDR1 is DFQATT and CDR2 SNEGSKA (reference sequence). The CDR3 has 14 amino acids. Here the CDR3 reads CSVRRGRGQETQYF. Written as DNA, the CDR3 is TGCAGTGTTAGGCGTGGTCGGGGACAAGAGACCCAGTACTTC.

The chain employs TRBV12-3 or TRBV12-4 and TRBJ1-4; D is unclear. The CDR3 has 13 residues. V was cut by 4 bases and J by 4 bases, with 7 bases left in between. The CDR3 spells CASSSRFNEKLFF. In nucleotides, the CDR3 is TGTGCCAGCAGTTCCAGATTTAATGAAAAACTGTTTTTT.

This clonotype was counted only a few times. The chain has TRBV7-9 and TRBJ2-7, with a possible D match to TRBD2 (5 bases). Trimming took 4 bases from V and 4 from J, leaving 11 bases between them. The CDR3 is 13 residues long. Germline lookup yields CDR1 SEHNR and CDR2 FQNEAQ (reference sequence). The CDR3: CASSSVGGYEQYF. The DNA of the CDR3 is TGTGCCAGCAGCTCGGTGGGCGGGTACGAGCAGTACTTC.

The table lists this clonotype with many counts. The chain links TRBV7-3 to TRBJ1-1; D unclear. The germline V gene encodes CDR1 SGHTA and CDR2 FQGTGA. This CDR3 has 13 residues. V was clipped by 0 bases and J by 3 bases, with 5 bases between them. The CDR3 here is CASSLTDYTEAFF. The CDR3 bases are TGTGCCAGCAGCTTAACAGACTACACTGAAGCTTTCTTT.

This clonotype was observed many times. V gene TRBV7-2 combines with J gene TRBJ2-3, with D perhaps given as TRBD1 or TRBD2 (6 bases each). Per the germline V gene, CDR1 is SGHTA and CDR2 is FQGNSA. The V gene lost 5 bases and the J gene lost 4 bases, with 10 bases spanning the gap. The CDR3 has 13 amino acids. The CDR3 reads CASSLGGADTQYF. The CDR3 DNA is TGTGCCAGCAGCCTGGGGGGCGCAGATACGCAGTATTTT.

This chain links TRBV20-1 with TRBJ2-1; TRBD2 matches 12 bases. Unmatched junction bases numbered 15, after V lost 5 bases and J lost 7 bases. The CDR3 totals 17 residues. Germline-derived CDR1 and CDR2 are DFQATT and SNEGSKA (reference sequence). CDR3 DNA: TGCAGTGCTCGGGGCGGCACTAGCGGGGGGCTCGTGAATGAGCAGTTCTTC. Translation: CSARGGTSGGLVNEQFF.

This clonotype showed up just a few times. CDR3 DNA sequence: TGTGCCAGCAGCGGAGGGACTAGCGGTAACAATGAGCAGTTCTTC. Protein product: CASSGGTSGNNEQFF. The chain recombines TRBV9 with TRBJ2-1, with 11 bases fitting TRBD2. Looked up from germline, CDR1 is SGDLS and CDR2 is YYNGEE. Unmatched junction bases numbered 4, after V lost 3 bases and J lost 5 bases. The CDR3 runs 15 residues.

The CDR3 DNA sequence: TGCGCCAGCAGCCGGCTTGGGACAGGTGGATACACTGAAGCTTTCTTT. This codes for CASSRLGTGGYTEAFF. The chain links TRBV4-1 to TRBJ1-1, with TRBD1 matching over 8 bases. The CDR3 totals 16 residues. V shed 4 bases and J 3 bases; nucleotides not matched to a gene: 10. Per the germline V gene, CDR1 is MGHRA and CDR2 is YSYEKL.

This clonotype appeared once. The chain links TRBV12-3 or TRBV12-4 to TRBJ2-1; TRBD2 matches 9 bases. The CDR3 is 17 residues long. V lost 6 bases and J lost 6; bases outside the gene matches: 15. Written as DNA, the CDR3 is TGTGCCAGCAGCGACCCCACTCACGGACTAGCGACCAATGAGCAGTTCTTC. As protein: CASSDPTHGLATNEQFF.

V and J are TRBV20-1 and TRBJ2-7; maybe TRBD1 (5 bases). The V end lost 0 bases, the J end lost 7 bases, and 16 bases lay between the germline ends. The CDR3 has 14 residues. Germline assignment: CDR1 DFQATT and CDR2 SNEGSKA (reference sequence). In nucleotides, the CDR3 is TGCAGTGCTAGAGATGGGGCTACGGATAGAGAGCAGTACTTC. This codes for CSARDGATDREQYF.

The chain employs TRBV12-3 or TRBV12-4 and TRBJ1-2; D not certain. V lost 0 bases and J lost 5, with 25 bases in between. The CDR3 covers 19 residues. CDR3 in DNA: TGTGCCAGCAGTTTAGCTAGAACAGAGAACCCCCTTTCCCCTTATGGCTACACCTTC. It specifies CASSLARTENPLSPYGYTF.

The gene calls are TRBV10-3 and TRBJ2-5, with 8 bases that match TRBD1. The CDR3 loop spans 13 amino acids. Germline trimming cut 8 bases from V and 2 bases from J; bases unmatched to any gene: 4. Germline V CDR1 and CDR2: ENHRY, SYGVKD. This CDR3 is CAISGTGQETQYF. CDR3 bases: TGTGCCATCTCTGGGACAGGACAAGAGACCCAGTACTTC.

The chain couples TRBV5-1 to TRBJ2-6; the D is unclear. The CDR3 extends over 17 amino acids. The V and J ends lost 3 bases and 0 bases respectively, with 13 bases between them. Germline V gives CDR1 SGHRS, CDR2 YFSETQ. The CDR3 sequence is CASSSSPPSSGANVLTF. The CDR3 nucleotides are TGCGCCAGCAGCTCCTCTCCCCCGAGCTCTGGGGCCAACGTCCTGACTTTC.

This clonotype came up a few times. The chain combines TRBV14 with TRBJ2-6; a possible D gene is TRBD1 (5 bases). V was cut by 5 bases and J by 4 bases, with 12 bases left in between. The CDR3 covers 15 residues. CDR1 and CDR2 (germline): SGHDN, FVKESK. In DNA form, the CDR3 reads TGTGCCAGCAGCGATACAGGCCGGGGGGCCAACGTCCTGACTTTC. It encodes CASSDTGRGANVLTF.

This clonotype came up a few times. V and J are TRBV7-9 and TRBJ2-7; maybe TRBD2 (6 bases). The germline gives CDR1 SEHNR, CDR2 FQNEAQ (reference sequence). This CDR3 contains 17 residues. Trimming cost V 4 bases and J 3 bases, with 22 bases left between them. CDR3 bases: TGTGCCAGCAGCTCCCGACCGGGACTCCCGTCGGGCTACGAGCAGTACTTC. This codes for CASSSRPGLPSGYEQYF.

The genes are TRBV29-1 and TRBJ1-2, with TRBD1 identical over 7 bases. The germline V gene has CDR1 SQVTM and CDR2 ANQGSEA. Trimming removed 0 bases from V and 0 bases from J; junction bases left unmatched: 10. The CDR3 sequence is 17 residues long. The CDR3 loop reads CSVEDPEGAEANYGYTF. CDR3 sequence (DNA): TGCAGCGTTGAAGATCCAGAGGGGGCGGAAGCTAACTATGGCTACACCTTC. The full variable domain, with the rest looked up from reference TRBV29-1 and TRBJ1-2, is SAVISQKPSRDICQRGTSLTIQCQVDSQVTMMFWYRQQPGQSLTLIATANQGSEATYESGFVIDKFPISRPNLTFSTLTVSNMSPEDSSIYLCSVEDPEGAEANYGYTFGSGTRLTVV.

This sequence joins TRBV20-1 and TRBJ2-7; D is uncertain. Germline values: CDR1 DFQATT, CDR2 SNEGSKA (reference sequence). This CDR3 has 13 residues. The V and J ends lost 1 base and 3 bases respectively, with 10 bases between them. CDR3 in DNA: TGCAGTGCTAGAGGACATGAAGACTACGAGCAGTACTTC. Translation gives CSARGHEDYEQYF.

This clonotype appeared a few times. J is TRBJ2-3 and V is TRBV5-1, with 14 bases lining up with TRBD2. The CDR3 is made up of 17 amino acids. The germline gives CDR1 SGHRS, CDR2 YFSETQ. J was trimmed by 1 base and V by 3 bases; bases with no gene match: 4. The CDR3 sequence is CASSSGTSGGRTDTQYF. The CDR3 DNA reads as TGCGCCAGCAGCTCCGGGACTAGCGGGGGACGCACAGATACGCAGTATTTT.

V is TRBV7-8 and J is TRBJ2-5, with 8 bases that match TRBD1. Germline-derived CDR1 and CDR2 are SGHVS and FQNEAQ. Germline trimming cut 5 bases from V and 4 bases from J; bases unmatched to any gene: 15. This CDR3 is built from 17 residues. CDR3 residues: CASSQRRLTGDRETQYF. The CDR3 DNA reads as TGTGCCAGCAGCCAACGTCGTCTGACAGGGGATCGAGAGACCCAGTACTTC.

The V and J genes are TRBV5-1 and TRBJ1-1; maybe TRBD1 (6 bases). Trimming pared 0 bases from V and 5 bases from J, leaving 17 bases between. The CDR3 runs 16 residues. CDR1 is SGHRS and CDR2 is YFSETQ in the germline V gene. CDR3 coding DNA: TGCGCCAGCAGCTTGGGAGCAGGGGAGTTTGAGACTGAAGCTTTCTTT. It codes for CASSLGAGEFETEAFF.

This clonotype was detected only a few times. This rearrangement joins TRBV27 to TRBJ2-7; TRBD1 aligns across 8 bases. The CDR3 is 14 residues long. Germline V gives CDR1 MNHEY, CDR2 SMNVEV (reference sequence). V was pared by 6 bases and J by 4 bases, with 8 bases of the junction left unmatched. Here the CDR3 reads CASRKDRALYEQYF. The CDR3 DNA sequence: TGTGCCAGCAGGAAGGACAGGGCGTTGTACGAGCAGTACTTC.

Turning to this clonotype: The limits of the CDR3 on the DNA are not certain, so only TCRdb's listed CDR3 is given. The rearrangement uses TRBV6-2 or TRBV6-3 and TRBJ2-6. The germline gives CDR1 MNHEY, CDR2 SVGEGT. Inclusive of both ends, the CDR3 amounts to 15 amino acids. The CDR3 reads CASSYWGSGANVRTF.

This clonotype was found once. A read error may produce the germline difference seen at one junction end. V usage is TRBV20-1 and J usage is TRBJ2-3; 12 bases line up with TRBD2. The germline V gene has CDR1 DFQATT and CDR2 SNEGSKA (reference sequence). The CDR3 consists of 19 residues. The CDR3 DNA follows: TGCAGTGCTCACCCGCTGACTAGCGGGAGAGCCGGGGGCACAGATACGCTGTATTTT. Protein sequence: CSAHPLTSGRAGGTDTLYF.

The V and J genes are TRBV2 and TRBJ2-2; maybe TRBD2 (5 bases). The CDR3 spans 15 residues. Trimming shortened V by 2 bases and J by 2 bases, and 9 bases separated the two germline ends. The V gene's germline CDR1 is SNHLY and CDR2 FYNNEI. CDR3 residues: CASSENSANTGELFF. The DNA of the CDR3 is TGTGCCAGCAGTGAAAATAGCGCTAACACCGGGGAGCTGTTTTTT.

The chain has TRBV11-1 and TRBJ2-4, with TRBD1 as a possible D gene (5 bases). The J call may be in error: the DNA end matches TRBJ2-7 better. CDR1 is SGHAT and CDR2 is FQDESV in the germline V gene (reference sequence). This CDR3 spans 15 amino acids. CDR3 residues: CASSNQGVSRSEQYF. The CDR3 DNA reads as TGTGCCAGCAGCAACCAAGGGGTATCGCGCAGCGAGCAGTACTTC.

V usage is TRBV10-3 and J usage is TRBJ2-2; no reliable D call. Between the trimmed V and J ends, which lost 0 bases and 7 bases, there was a span of 15 bases. The length of the CDR3 is 16 residues. Germline assignment: CDR1 ENHRY and CDR2 SYGVKD. The CDR3 DNA is TGTGCCATCAGTGAGTCGATTGTGGAATATGGCGGGGAGCTGTTTTTT. Translated, it gives CAISESIVEYGGELFF.